This T cell receptor (beta chain) was obtained from a study of blood T cell repertoires in COVID-19. On the study more broadly: Spain, Italy and the United States supplied samples that represented acute and convalescent COVID-19. From T cells, B-cell-depleted T cells, or PBMCs came the material, which was cDNA or gDNA.

Authors' methods: Nucleated cell counts were estimated from reference gene primer amplification. Some clones are missing from TCRdb's copy, which holds only in-frame ones; the method was immunoSEQ multiplex PCR. That table is the source of V, J and clone size, and D and trimming were worked out from the DNA. The sample lists 90,000 to 120,000 clones; 89% were seen once. Germline V CDR1 and CDR2: DFQATT, SNEGSKA (reference sequence). Trimming removed 3 bases from V and 1 base from J, with 7 bases in between. This CDR3 is 13 amino acids long. This clone has just one count. This same CDR3 is encoded by further DNA sequences in the sample.

The chain joins TRBV20-1 to TRBJ1-5; D is unresolved. This sequence was found in a man in his forties with active or convalescent COVID-19. Sequenced sample: peripheral blood. CDR3 in amino acids: CSASSGSNQPQHF. Written as DNA, the CDR3 is TGCAGTGCTAGTTCGGGGAGCAATCAGCCCCAGCATTTT.